Below are 16 T cell receptor beta chains sequenced from a single sample in a study of high-grade serous ovarian cancer treatment subgroups. Measured with immunoSEQ multiplex PCR; TCRdb has only the in-frame clones, and not every one. Counted here are roughly 1,000 clones, 60% to 80% occurring once; the ten biggest clones make up roughly 8.4%. The tumor samples were collected prior to definitive surgery or chemotherapy. The sequencing sample was made of tumor tissue. The receptors originated from a human donor with high-grade serous ovarian cancer.

The chain uses TRBV5-1 and TRBJ2-2; D is unresolved. CDR3 length: 17 residues. Germline V CDR1 and CDR2: SGHRS, YFSETQ. V was shortened by 0 bases and J by 1 base, with 13 bases between the two germline ends. The CDR3 nucleotides read TGCGCCAGCAGCTTGGGACACCGAGACATGAACACCGGGGAGCTGTTTTTT. This codes for CASSLGHRDMNTGELFF.

The chain has TRBV5-4 and TRBJ2-3; the match to TRBD1 covers 11 bases. The germline V gene has CDR1 SGHNT and CDR2 YYREEE (reference sequence). This CDR3 has 16 residues. Unmatched junction bases numbered 7, after V lost 3 bases and J lost 4 bases. The CDR3 region is CASSSGQGASADTQYF. DNA for the CDR3: TGTGCCAGCAGCTCAGGACAGGGGGCGAGCGCAGATACGCAGTATTTT.

The J gene is TRBJ1-5, the V gene TRBV27, with D possibly being TRBD1 (6 bases). This CDR3 has 14 residues. The V end was cut by 5 bases, the J end by 5 bases, with 13 bases between. The germline gives CDR1 MNHEY, CDR2 SMNVEV (reference sequence). The CDR3 DNA reads as TGTGCCAGCAGTGATGGGGGGCAACATCAGCCCCAGCATTTT. Translated, it gives CASSDGGQHQPQHF.

The chain uses TRBV19 and TRBJ2-3; D is unclear. Trimming took off 6 bases at V and 4 bases at J, with 8 bases between the two ends. The length of the CDR3 is 12 residues. Germline-derived CDR1 and CDR2 are LNHDA and SQIVND (reference sequence). This CDR3 reads CASSAWADTQYF. DNA for the CDR3: TGTGCCAGTAGCGCGTGGGCAGATACGCAGTATTTT.

V gene TRBV11-3 combines with J gene TRBJ2-7, with TRBD2 as a possible D gene (6 bases). The CDR3 runs 14 residues. V lost 5 bases, J lost 7 bases, and 18 bases lay in between. The germline V gene encodes CDR1 SGHNT and CDR2 YENEEA. CDR3 sequence reads: CASSRTGLGVEQYF. CDR3 coding DNA: TGTGCCAGCAGCAGAACGGGACTCGGTGTTGAGCAGTACTTC.

This clone came up a few times. V is TRBV7-9 and J is TRBJ1-1, with D unclear. This CDR3 spans 14 amino acids. Germline CDR1 reads SEHNR; CDR2 reads FQNEAQ (reference sequence). V dropped 1 base and J dropped 1 base, with 7 bases sitting between them. The CDR3 sequence: CASSLEGGNTEAFF. The CDR3 DNA sequence: TGTGCCAGCAGCTTAGAGGGCGGGAACACTGAAGCTTTCTTT. The full variable domain, completed using reference TRBV7-9 and TRBJ1-1, is DTGVSQNPRHKITKRGQNVTFRCDPISEHNRLYWYRQTLGQGPEFLTYFQNEAQLEKSRLLSDRFSAERPKGSFSTLEIQRTEQGDSAMYLCASSLEGGNTEAFFGQGTRLTVV.

The chain uses TRBV6-5 and TRBJ1-5; a weak D match, TRBD1 (5 bases). Germline-derived CDR1 and CDR2 are MNHEY and SVGAGI. This CDR3 has 15 residues. Trimming pared 0 bases from V and 7 bases from J, leaving 13 bases between. The CDR3 sequence is CASSYSTDGGQPQHF. For the CDR3, the DNA is TGTGCCAGCAGTTACTCGACGGATGGGGGGCAGCCCCAGCATTTT.

This chain links TRBV19 with TRBJ2-1; 7 bases agree with TRBD2. The CDR3 covers 13 residues. V dropped 7 bases and J dropped 3; count of bases not matched to a gene: 3. The germline V gene encodes CDR1 LNHDA and CDR2 SQIVND (reference sequence). The CDR3 coding sequence is TGTGCCAGTATGGGGGGGTACTACAATGAGCAGTTCTTC. Its translation: CASMGGYYNEQFF.

The chain carries TRBV7-3 and TRBJ1-6, with no clear D. This CDR3 is built from 11 residues. Germline values: CDR1 SGHTA, CDR2 FQGTGA. V was trimmed by 4 bases and J by 13 bases, leaving 8 bases between them. CDR3 sequence (DNA): TGTGCCAGCAGCTCCGGGATGCCCCTCCACTTT. Residues: CASSSGMPLHF.

The rearrangement links TRBV5-6 to TRBJ2-7, with 12 bases fitting TRBD2. The CDR3 sequence is 15 residues long. CDR1 and CDR2 from the germline V gene are SGHDT and YYEEEE. The V segment lost 4 bases and the J segment 2 bases; nucleotides outside the gene matches: 4. CDR3 residues: CASSQLAGGTYEQYF. For the CDR3, the DNA is TGTGCCAGCAGCCAACTAGCGGGGGGCACCTACGAGCAGTACTTC.

The rearrangement links TRBV2 to TRBJ2-1, with D perhaps matching TRBD1 or TRBD2 (5 bases each). Trimming took off 3 bases at V and 2 bases at J, with 11 bases between the two ends. The CDR3 covers 15 residues. Germline assignment: CDR1 SNHLY and CDR2 FYNNEI. The CDR3 is CASSDPGRAYNEQFF. DNA of the CDR3: TGTGCCAGCAGTGACCCGGGACGGGCCTACAATGAGCAGTTCTTC.

The V gene is TRBV2, the J gene TRBJ2-5; 14 nucleotides align to TRBD2. The junction had 6 bases not matched to a gene; V was cut back by 3 bases and J by 6 bases. Germline V gene sequence: CDR1 SNHLY, CDR2 FYNNEI. The CDR3 is made up of 16 amino acids. In DNA form, the CDR3 reads TGTGCCAGCAGTGAGGGACTAGCGGGGGATAGGCAGACCCAGTACTTC. Its protein product is CASSEGLAGDRQTQYF.

This sequence joins TRBV4-1 and TRBJ2-2; no reliable D call. Trimming left V 1 base short and J 3 bases short, with 6 bases between. The CDR3 contains 14 residues. Per germline, CDR1 MGHRA and CDR2 YSYEKL. In DNA, the CDR3 is TGCGCCAGCAGCCAAGGTGGTGACACCGGGGAGCTGTTTTTT. Protein sequence: CASSQGGDTGELFF.

This clone was detected a few times. The genes are TRBV21-1 and TRBJ1-5. TRBV21-1 has pseudogene status. This CDR3 has 17 amino acids. CDR3 residues: CASRWQIATWHHQPQHF. Here the CDR3 DNA reads TGTGCCAGCAGATGGCAGATAGCTACATGGCATCATCAGCCCCAGCATTTT.

The gene calls are TRBV9 and TRBJ1-1; D is possibly TRBD1 (6 bases). This CDR3 is built from 15 residues. Germline-derived CDR1 and CDR2 are SGDLS and YYNGEE. Trimming shortened V by 0 bases and J by 4 bases, and 13 bases separated the two germline ends. The CDR3 loop is CASSVGIGGGTEAFF. In nucleotides, the CDR3 is TGTGCCAGCAGCGTAGGAATCGGGGGCGGCACTGAAGCTTTCTTT.

This chain links TRBV28 with TRBJ2-1, with D uncertain. The CDR3 extends over 15 amino acids. Trimming left V 0 bases short and J 6 bases short, with 12 bases between. From germline, CDR1 is MDHEN and CDR2 SYDVKM. The CDR3 loop is CASSLWQYKGNEQFF. The CDR3 nucleotides are TGTGCCAGCAGTTTATGGCAGTACAAGGGCAATGAGCAGTTCTTC.